One and the same sample provided the 27 T cell receptor beta chains below, sequenced in a study of HIV-infected patients and healthy controls. TCRdb reprocessed the 5' RACE reads via MiXCR and lists one record per CDR3 protein. The repertoire has about 63,000 distinct CDR3 sequences, around 16% of them found once; the top ten carry around 6%. The sample consisted of CD4+ T cells from blood. The source of these receptors is a human donor in good health.

The J gene is TRBJ2-1, the V gene TRBV24-1; the D call may be TRBD1 or TRBD2 (5 bases each). V was shortened by 3 bases and J by 3 bases, with 17 bases between the two germline ends. Germline V gene data show CDR1 as KGHDR and CDR2 as SFDVKD. The CDR3 length is 17 residues. The CDR3: CATSDPERSGLYNEQFF. In DNA, the CDR3 is TGTGCCACCAGTGATCCAGAGAGATCGGGGCTCTACAATGAGCAGTTCTTC.

This chain uses TRBV11-2 with TRBJ2-4; D not resolved. The CDR3 is 13 residues long. Germline V CDR1 and CDR2: SGHAT, FQNNGV. V was trimmed by 1 base and J by 7 bases, leaving 8 bases between them. Written as DNA, the CDR3 is TGTGCCAGCAGCTTAGGGACGCCCAACATTCAGTACTTC. Encoded protein: CASSLGTPNIQYF.

This chain joins TRBV6-6 and TRBJ1-2, with 11 bases identical to TRBD1. The CDR3 is 16 residues long. Germline V CDR1 and CDR2: MNHNY, SVGAGI (reference sequence). V gave up 2 bases and J gave up 2 bases; unmatched junction bases: 4. The CDR3 spells CASSYSRDRGNYGYTF. The CDR3 nucleotides are TGTGCCAGCAGTTACAGCCGGGACAGGGGGAACTATGGCTACACCTTC.

With regard to this clonotype: A much larger clone sits a single nucleotide away, making a read error possible. The V and J genes are TRBV7-8 and TRBJ1-1; no clear D. The CDR3 is made up of 15 amino acids. The V gene lost 7 bases and the J gene lost 3 bases, with 18 bases spanning the gap. CDR1 is SGHVS and CDR2 is FQNEAQ in the germline V gene. CDR3 in DNA: TGTGCCAGCAACCAACAAACCCCCAGCTACACTGAAGCTTTCTTT. It translates to CASNQQTPSYTEAFF.

The chain has TRBV20-1 and TRBJ2-7, with TRBD1 as a possible D gene (5 bases). CDR1 and CDR2 from the germline V gene are DFQATT and SNEGSKA (reference sequence). V was cut by 4 bases and J by 3 bases, with 13 bases left in between. This CDR3 has 13 amino acids. CDR3 protein: CSATAPTDYEQYF. The CDR3 nucleotides are TGCAGTGCTACCGCCCCGACAGACTACGAGCAGTACTTC.

This clonotype occurred a few times. The rearrangement joins TRBV29-1 to TRBJ1-5; tentative D call: TRBD1 (5 bases). V was trimmed by 4 bases and J by 3 bases, leaving 10 bases between them. CDR3 length equals 13 residues. Germline V gene sequence: CDR1 SQVTM, CDR2 ANQGSEA. The CDR3 nucleotides are TGCAGCGTTGCGGGGCAGAACAATCAGCCCCAGCATTTT. Its protein product is CSVAGQNNQPQHF.

This clonotype appeared a few times. The V and J genes are TRBV18 and TRBJ2-5; no definite D call. Germline V gene lookup returns CDR1 KGHSH and CDR2 LQKENI. The CDR3 length is 12 residues. V gave up 6 bases and J gave up 2 bases, with 7 bases separating them. The CDR3, as DNA: TGTGCCAGCTCTACCCCACAAGAGACCCAGTACTTC. It translates to CASSTPQETQYF.

The genes are TRBV12-3 or TRBV12-4 and TRBJ2-5; D is ambiguous. This CDR3 has 16 residues. V shed 6 bases and J shed 2 bases, with 19 bases lying between them. CDR3 sequence reads: CASSHLGTSQQETQYF. As DNA, the CDR3 is TGTGCCAGCAGCCACCTCGGCACAAGCCAACAAGAGACCCAGTACTTC.

The rearrangement uses TRBV20-1 and TRBJ2-7; 9 bases align to TRBD1. This CDR3 is 15 amino acids long. The V segment lost 0 bases and the J segment 2 bases; nucleotides outside the gene matches: 5. Germline V CDR1 and CDR2: DFQATT, SNEGSKA (reference sequence). The CDR3 spells CSARDPGQGPYEQYF. The DNA for the CDR3 is TGCAGTGCTAGAGATCCGGGACAGGGTCCCTACGAGCAGTACTTC.

V is TRBV7-2 and J is TRBJ2-1, with TRBD2 matching 7 bases. Germline CDR1 SGHTA, CDR2 FQGNSA. V dropped 7 bases and J dropped 0; count of bases not matched to a gene: 3. The length of the CDR3 is 14 residues. This CDR3 is CASMRTSSYNEQFF. Here the CDR3 DNA reads TGTGCCAGCATGCGGACTAGCTCCTACAATGAGCAGTTCTTC.

This chain connects TRBV7-8 to TRBJ2-7; D possibly corresponds to TRBD2 (6 bases). The CDR3 has 13 residues. With 1 base removed from V and 4 bases from J, the gap between germline ends came to 8 bases. The germline V gene has CDR1 SGHVS and CDR2 FQNEAQ. In nucleotides, the CDR3 is TGTGCCAGCAGCTTAGTTGCGGGGTACGAGCAGTACTTC. Its translation: CASSLVAGYEQYF. Combining the CDR3 with reference TRBV7-8 and TRBJ2-7 gives the whole variable domain GAGVSQSPRYKVAKRGQDVALRCDPISGHVSLFWYQQALGQGPEFLTYFQNEAQLDKSGLPSDRFFAERPEGSVSTLKIQRTQQEDSAVYLCASSLVAGYEQYFGPGTRLTVT.

This clonotype was seen ten or more times. One end of the junction varies from germline; a read error may be responsible. The chain combines TRBV6-5 with TRBJ1-2; D is undetermined. Germline lookup yields CDR1 MNHEY and CDR2 SVGAGI. CDR3 length equals 15 residues. In nucleotides, the CDR3 is TGTGCCAGCAGTTACAAGCCATCTCCTAACTTTGGCTACACCTTC. Protein: CASSYKPSPNFGYTF.

The rearrangement links TRBV30 to TRBJ1-4; TRBD1 aligns across 7 bases. Germline values: CDR1 GTSNPN, CDR2 SVGIG (reference sequence). This CDR3 is 15 amino acids long. V dropped 5 bases and J dropped 3; count of bases not matched to a gene: 9. The chain's CDR3 is CAWVTGTAANEKLFF. The CDR3 DNA sequence: TGTGCCTGGGTAACCGGGACAGCGGCTAATGAAAAACTGTTTTTT.

Many counts were recorded for this clonotype. The gene calls are TRBV28 and TRBJ1-2; D remains unclear. The CDR3 spans 12 residues. V gave up 5 bases and J gave up 5 bases, with 9 bases separating them. From germline, CDR1 is MDHEN and CDR2 SYDVKM. CDR3 coding DNA: TGTGCCAGCAGTCCGGGCTGGTATGGCTACACCTTC. Its translation: CASSPGWYGYTF.

This clonotype was found many times. The J gene is TRBJ2-7, the V gene TRBV7-2; D is possibly TRBD1 (6 bases). Germline V lookup: CDR1 SGHTA, CDR2 FQGNSA. This CDR3 contains 14 residues. Trimming cost V 5 bases and J 2 bases, with 13 bases left between them. DNA of the CDR3: TGTGCCAGCAGCCAACCCGGACAGACCTACGAGCAGTACTTC. It codes for CASSQPGQTYEQYF.

This chain uses TRBV6-1 with TRBJ1-1; D gene uncertain. Germline CDR1 is MNHNS and CDR2 is SASEGT. This CDR3 has 14 residues. V was cut by 2 bases and J by 10 bases, with 17 bases left in between. The chain's CDR3 is CASSEPLGGRRAFF. The CDR3 DNA reads as TGTGCCAGCAGTGAACCCCTCGGAGGCAGGAGAGCTTTCTTT.

This clonotype has a handful of counts. V gene TRBV14 combines with J gene TRBJ2-3, with 12 nucleotides matching TRBD2. The germline V gene encodes CDR1 SGHDN and CDR2 FVKESK. The junction had 4 bases not matched to a gene; V was cut back by 7 bases and J by 2 bases. This CDR3 is built from 15 residues. The CDR3 region is CASTASGRATDTQYF. CDR3 nucleotide sequence: TGTGCCAGCACGGCTAGCGGGAGGGCCACAGATACGCAGTATTTT. Full variable domain (rest looked up from reference TRBV14 and TRBJ2-3): EAGVTQFPSHSVIEKGQTVTLRCDPISGHDNLYWYRRVMGKEIKFLLHFVKESKQDESGMPNNRFLAERTGGTYSTLKVQPAELEDSGVYFCASTASGRATDTQYFGPGTRLTVL.

This clonotype showed up just a few times. The V gene is TRBV6-2 or TRBV6-3, the J gene TRBJ2-4; 11 bases fit TRBD2. CDR3 length: 16 amino acids. Germline values: CDR1 MNHEY, CDR2 SVGEGT. Losses at the gene ends were 2 bases for V and 1 base for J; bases not matched to a gene: 1. CDR3 coding DNA: TGTGCCAGCAGTTACGCTAGCGGGGGGGCCAAAAACATTCAGTACTTC. As protein: CASSYASGGAKNIQYF.

This clonotype came up a few times. The chain carries TRBV20-1 and TRBJ2-2; a weak D match, TRBD2 (5 bases). Germline-derived CDR1 and CDR2 are DFQATT and SNEGSKA (reference sequence). With 3 bases removed from V and 6 bases from J, the gap between germline ends came to 17 bases. CDR3 length: 15 residues. CDR3 protein: CSARTPRGASGELFF. CDR3 coding DNA: TGCAGTGCTAGGACCCCCCGGGGAGCGTCCGGGGAGCTGTTTTTT.

At least ten counts were recorded for this clonotype. The chain couples TRBV11-2 to TRBJ1-1, with 8 positions matching TRBD1. This CDR3 is 13 amino acids long. V shed 5 bases, J shed 4 bases, and the junction held 3 bases outside the gene matches. Germline V CDR1 and CDR2: SGHAT, FQNNGV. The CDR3, as DNA: TGTGCCAGCAGCCAAGGACAGGGCACTGAAGCTTTCTTT. It encodes CASSQGQGTEAFF.

This clonotype appeared many times. This chain links TRBV12-3 or TRBV12-4 with TRBJ1-5, with D hard to call. Trimming pared 4 bases from V and 2 bases from J, leaving 9 bases between. The CDR3 is made up of 14 amino acids. This chain's CDR3 is CASSSRIRNQPQHF. CDR3 DNA sequence: TGTGCCAGCAGTTCCCGGATCCGCAATCAGCCCCAGCATTTT.

The rearrangement links TRBV7-3 to TRBJ2-1, with 9 nucleotides matching TRBD1. With 3 bases clipped from V and 10 bases from J, the junction kept 10 bases outside the gene matches. This CDR3 contains 15 residues. Germline CDR1 and CDR2: SGHTA and FQGTGA. CDR3 loop: CASSFAGTGYREQFF. The CDR3 DNA reads as TGTGCCAGCAGCTTTGCCGGGACAGGGTATCGGGAGCAGTTCTTC.

The CDR3 sequence: CASRRQGIKNTGELFF. The CDR3 DNA reads as TGTGCCAGTAGGAGACAAGGGATCAAGAACACCGGGGAGCTGTTTTTT. V is TRBV19 and J is TRBJ2-2; D gene uncertain. Germline V CDR1 and CDR2: LNHDA, SQIVND (reference sequence). This CDR3 is 16 amino acids long. Trimming cost V 6 bases and J 1 base, with 15 bases left between them.

This clonotype was detected a few times. The chain couples TRBV7-2 to TRBJ2-2; D gene unclear. The CDR3 consists of 15 residues. CDR1 and CDR2 from the germline V gene are SGHTA and FQGNSA. The ends were cut back, 5 bases at V and 6 bases at J, with 16 bases in the middle. The CDR3 nucleotides read TGTGCCAGCAGCCCAAAGGCCATCCGTTCCGGGGAGCTGTTTTTT. Translation gives CASSPKAIRSGELFF. The entire variable domain, with the rest obtained from reference TRBV7-2 and TRBJ2-2, is as follows: GAGVSQSPSNKVTEKGKDVELRCDPISGHTALYWYRQSLGQGLEFLIYFQGNSAPDKSGLPSDRFSAERTGGSVSTLTIQRTQQEDSAVYLCASSPKAIRSGELFFGEGSRLTVL.

This clonotype was observed a few times. This chain links TRBV7-2 with TRBJ1-3; D unresolved. V dropped 0 bases and J dropped 4 bases, with 16 bases sitting between them. Germline CDR1 is SGHTA and CDR2 is FQGNSA. This CDR3 region has 17 residues. DNA of the CDR3: TGTGCCAGCAGCTTAGCCGCTACAAGAGTCGTAGGAAACACCATATATTTT. Translated: CASSLAATRVVGNTIYF. The full variable domain, rest sourced from reference TRBV7-2 and TRBJ1-3, is GAGVSQSPSNKVTEKGKDVELRCDPISGHTALYWYRQSLGQGLEFLIYFQGNSAPDKSGLPSDRFSAERTGGSVSTLTIQRTQQEDSAVYLCASSLAATRVVGNTIYFGEGSWLTVV.

This chain uses TRBV2 with TRBJ2-2; 7 nucleotides match TRBD1. The CDR3 has 17 amino acids. The trim removed 2 bases at V and 4 bases at J, leaving 10 bases unmatched. Germline V gives CDR1 SNHLY, CDR2 FYNNEI. The CDR3 nucleotides are TGTGCCAGCAGTGAATTGGCGACAGGGACGAGCACCGGGGAGCTGTTTTTT. Protein: CASSELATGTSTGELFF.

J is TRBJ2-7 and V is TRBV5-5; 10 positions match TRBD1. CDR1 and CDR2 (germline): SGHKS, YYEKEE (reference sequence). This CDR3 is built from 15 residues. V shed 0 bases, J shed 12 bases, and the junction held 12 bases outside the gene matches. CDR3 residues: CASSLGQGAWVAPYF. DNA for the CDR3: TGTGCCAGCAGCTTGGGACAGGGGGCATGGGTAGCGCCGTACTTC.